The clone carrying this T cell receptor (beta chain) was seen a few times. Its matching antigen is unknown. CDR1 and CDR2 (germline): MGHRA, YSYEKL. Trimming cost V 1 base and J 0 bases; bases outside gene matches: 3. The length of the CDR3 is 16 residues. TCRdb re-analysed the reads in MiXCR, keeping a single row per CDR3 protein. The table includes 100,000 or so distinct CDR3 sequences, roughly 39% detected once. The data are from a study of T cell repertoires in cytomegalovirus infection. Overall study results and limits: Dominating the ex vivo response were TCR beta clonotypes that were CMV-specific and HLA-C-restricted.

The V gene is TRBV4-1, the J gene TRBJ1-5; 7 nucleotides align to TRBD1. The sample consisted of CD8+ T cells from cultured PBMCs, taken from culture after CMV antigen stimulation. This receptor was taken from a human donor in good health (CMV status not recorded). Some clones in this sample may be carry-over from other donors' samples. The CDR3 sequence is CASSQVTGASNQPQHF. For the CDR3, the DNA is TGCGCCAGCAGCCAAGTAACAGGGGCTAGCAATCAGCCCCAGCATTTT.